What follows are 24 T cell receptor beta chains derived from one specimen sequenced in a study of cytomegalovirus exposure and HLA in healthy donors. 13 Jbeta primers and 60 Vbeta primers were used for the PCR. Data came from immunoSEQ multiplex PCR; TCRdb stores just in-frame clones and leaves some out. Among about 140,000 clones listed, roughly 80% were seen once. The sample consisted of PBMCs. Every receptor here comes from a man aged 35 to 55 in good health and CMV-seronegative.

This clone appeared a few times. V is TRBV5-5 and J is TRBJ1-1; possibly TRBD1 for D (6 bases). This CDR3 has 13 amino acids. The V gene's germline CDR1 is SGHKS and CDR2 YYEKEE (reference sequence). Between the trimmed V and J ends, which lost 4 bases and 1 base, there was a span of 8 bases. The CDR3 loop reads CASSTQGNTEAFF. Here the CDR3 DNA reads TGTGCCAGCAGCACACAGGGGAACACTGAAGCTTTCTTT.

V is TRBV28 and J is TRBJ2-7, with D tentatively TRBD1 (5 bases). The CDR3 runs 14 residues. Between the trimmed V and J ends, which lost 7 bases and 4 bases, there was a span of 17 bases. CDR1 and CDR2 (germline): MDHEN, SYDVKM. CDR3 amino acids: CASTLAQDAYEQYF. In DNA, the CDR3 is TGTGCCAGCACCCTCGCACAGGACGCTTACGAGCAGTACTTC.

CDR3 bases: TGTGCCAGCAGCGCGCGTTTAGCTCCGAACTCTGGAAACACCATATATTTT. Translated, it gives CASSARLAPNSGNTIYF. The chain has TRBV9 and TRBJ1-3; D uncertain. The CDR3 sequence is 17 residues long. Germline CDR1 and CDR2: SGDLS and YYNGEE. Trimming left V 3 bases short and J 0 bases short, with 16 bases between. The full variable domain, rest sourced from reference TRBV9 and TRBJ1-3, is DSGVTQTPKHLITATGQRVTLRCSPRSGDLSVYWYQQSLDQGLQFLIQYYNGEERAKGNILERFSAQQFPDLHSELNLSSLELGDSALYFCASSARLAPNSGNTIYFGEGSWLTVV.

The rearrangement links TRBV5-1 to TRBJ1-1; D gene ambiguous. Germline CDR1 SGHRS, CDR2 YFSETQ. Trimming removed 3 bases at V and 5 bases at J, with 14 bases between. The CDR3 is made up of 14 amino acids. The CDR3 loop reads CASSYLATGTEAFF. In DNA form, the CDR3 reads TGCGCCAGCAGCTACCTGGCGACGGGAACTGAAGCTTTCTTT.

The chain employs TRBV6-5 and TRBJ1-2; 7 bases align to TRBD1. J was trimmed by 6 bases and V by 4 bases; bases with no gene match: 8. The CDR3 totals 14 residues. Germline CDR1 and CDR2: MNHEY and SVGAGI. This chain's CDR3 is CASSLTGSWNGYTF. In DNA form, the CDR3 reads TGTGCCAGCAGTTTGACAGGGAGTTGGAATGGCTACACCTTC.

V and J are TRBV11-1 and TRBJ1-4; D is possibly TRBD1 (5 bases). Per the germline V gene, CDR1 is SGHAT and CDR2 is FQDESV (reference sequence). The CDR3 totals 13 residues. Between the trimmed V and J ends, which lost 8 bases and 8 bases, there was a span of 15 bases. This chain's CDR3 is CASRSGPLEKLFF. The CDR3 bases are TGTGCCAGCCGTTCAGGGCCGTTAGAAAAACTGTTTTTT.

The rearrangement joins TRBV6-5 to TRBJ1-1, with 9 bases aligning to TRBD1. CDR1 is MNHEY, CDR2 SVGAGI, per germline. The V gene end was trimmed by 5 bases and the J gene end by 3 bases; junction bases not matched to a gene: 7. The CDR3 runs 15 residues. In nucleotides, the CDR3 is TGTGCCAGCAGTCCCTCCTGGACAGGGGACACTGAAGCTTTCTTT. It encodes CASSPSWTGDTEAFF.

V is TRBV10-3 and J is TRBJ2-5, with 11 bases matching TRBD1. J gave up 3 bases and V 0 bases, and 9 bases lay outside the gene matches. The germline gives CDR1 ENHRY, CDR2 SYGVKD. The CDR3 consists of 18 residues. CDR3 coding DNA: TGTGCCATCAGTGAGTCGGGGGACAGGGGGGAACTCAAAGAGACCCAGTACTTC. This sequence encodes CAISESGDRGELKETQYF.

V gene TRBV9 combines with J gene TRBJ2-7; 11 bases line up with TRBD2. The CDR3 is made up of 16 amino acids. Trimming took 5 bases from V and 6 from J; bases not matched to a gene: 13. In germline, CDR1 is SGDLS, CDR2 YYNGEE. In nucleotides, the CDR3 is TGTGCCAGCAGTGAGACTAGCGGGGCGGTAGCTACCGAGCAGTACTTC. Translated, it gives CASSETSGAVATEQYF.

This sequence joins TRBV5-1 and TRBJ1-1; 8 nucleotides agree with TRBD1. The CDR3 contains 18 residues. Per germline, CDR1 SGHRS and CDR2 YFSETQ. V dropped 4 bases and J dropped 2; count of bases not matched to a gene: 16. The CDR3 sequence: CASSPNFLGTGLNTEAFF. DNA for the CDR3: TGCGCCAGCAGCCCGAATTTCCTCGGGACAGGACTAAACACTGAAGCTTTCTTT.

The chain carries TRBV5-1 and TRBJ2-7, with D possibly TRBD1 on 5 matching bases. Between the trimmed V and J ends, which lost 8 bases and 6 bases, there was a span of 15 bases. The CDR3 contains 12 residues. CDR1 is SGHRS and CDR2 is YFSETQ in the germline V gene. As DNA, the CDR3 is TGCGCCAGTACCCCTGACAGAAGCGAGCAGTACTTC. The encoded protein is CASTPDRSEQYF.

V usage is TRBV28 and J usage is TRBJ1-3; a possible D gene is TRBD1 (5 bases). The CDR3 extends over 14 amino acids. Trimming left V 6 bases short and J 4 bases short, with 13 bases between. Per germline, CDR1 MDHEN and CDR2 SYDVKM. In DNA form, the CDR3 reads TGTGCCAGCAGAGGGGTAGGGAACGGAAACACCATATATTTT. It is translated as CASRGVGNGNTIYF.

The chain links TRBV5-1 to TRBJ2-7, with D tentatively TRBD1 (6 bases). The CDR3 has 13 residues. Germline V lookup: CDR1 SGHRS, CDR2 YFSETQ. Trimming shortened V by 7 bases and J by 5 bases, and 16 bases separated the two germline ends. In nucleotides, the CDR3 is TGCGCCAGCGGATGGGCAGGGGAGAACGAGCAGTACTTC. Translation: CASGWAGENEQYF.

Here the CDR3 DNA reads TGTGCCAGCAGTTTGGGACTAGCGGGGGGGCGGGGCGAGCAGTACTTC. This codes for CASSLGLAGGRGEQYF. The V call is TRBV6-5, the J call TRBJ2-7; TRBD2 matches 16 bases. The germline V gene encodes CDR1 MNHEY and CDR2 SVGAGI. The CDR3 has 16 residues. Trimming removed 4 bases from V and 6 bases from J; junction bases left unmatched: 6.

The chain carries TRBV5-1 and TRBJ2-3; no clear D. Looked up from germline, CDR1 is SGHRS and CDR2 is YFSETQ. Deletions cut 4 bases from V and 3 bases from J, with 12 bases between. The CDR3 is 14 amino acids. In DNA form, the CDR3 reads TGCGCCAGCAGCCCCCGTTCGCAGACAGATACGCAGTATTTT. This codes for CASSPRSQTDTQYF.

This clone is a singleton in its sample. The rearrangement joins TRBV13 to TRBJ1-6; D ambiguous. Trimming took 0 bases from V and 5 from J, leaving 8 bases between them. CDR3 length: 15 residues. Germline V lookup: CDR1 PRHDT, CDR2 FYEKMQ (reference sequence). This CDR3 reads CASSLGQANNSPLHF. For the CDR3, the DNA is TGTGCCAGCAGCTTAGGGCAGGCGAATAATTCACCCCTCCACTTT.

The J gene is TRBJ2-1, the V gene TRBV10-2; TRBD2 aligns across 7 bases. Looked up from germline, CDR1 is WSHSY and CDR2 is SAAADI. The CDR3 spans 17 residues. The V gene end was trimmed by 5 bases and the J gene end by 2 bases; junction bases not matched to a gene: 12. The CDR3, as DNA: TGCGCCAGCAGTACGAGAACGAGCGGGGTACCCTACAATGAGCAGTTCTTC. Translating gives CASSTRTSGVPYNEQFF.

As concerns this clone: This specimen includes other DNA sequences encoding the same CDR3. The rearrangement joins TRBV5-1 to TRBJ2-5; TRBD1 matches 7 bases. The CDR3 is made up of 13 amino acids. V lost 6 bases and J lost 5; bases outside the gene matches: 7. The germline gives CDR1 SGHRS, CDR2 YFSETQ. The CDR3 sequence: CASKQDRLETQYF. The CDR3 region has the DNA TGCGCCAGCAAACAGGACAGGCTTGAGACCCAGTACTTC.

The J gene is TRBJ1-3, the V gene TRBV18; 7 bases match TRBD1. The J segment lost 2 bases and the V segment lost 1 base, leaving 2 bases of the junction unmatched. CDR1 and CDR2 (germline): KGHSH, LQKENI. CDR3 length: 15 residues. The CDR3 protein is CASSPQGATGNTIYF. The CDR3 DNA follows: TGTGCCAGCTCACCACAGGGGGCAACTGGAAACACCATATATTTT.

This clone was detected once. The rearrangement joins TRBV5-4 to TRBJ1-4, with TRBD1 matching 7 bases. With 4 bases clipped from V and 4 bases from J, the junction kept 4 bases outside the gene matches. The length of the CDR3 is 14 residues. Germline CDR1 reads SGHNT; CDR2 reads YYREEE (reference sequence). CDR3: CASSPGGLNEKLFF. The CDR3 bases are TGTGCCAGCAGCCCAGGGGGACTTAATGAAAAACTGTTTTTT.

The genes are TRBV30 and TRBJ2-1; the D is unclear. Germline V lookup: CDR1 GTSNPN, CDR2 SVGIG (reference sequence). The CDR3 spans 14 residues. V lost 2 bases and J lost 4, with 12 bases in between. This chain's CDR3 is CAWSRSSGYNEQFF. The CDR3 DNA reads TGTGCCTGGAGTAGGTCTAGTGGGTACAATGAGCAGTTCTTC.

This sequence joins TRBV9 and TRBJ1-2; D is perhaps TRBD1 (5 bases). This CDR3 is built from 15 residues. V was shortened by 0 bases and J by 4 bases, with 13 bases between the two germline ends. CDR1 and CDR2 from the germline V gene are SGDLS and YYNGEE. The CDR3 here is CASSVEMGLSYGYTF. CDR3 nucleotides: TGTGCCAGCAGCGTAGAGATGGGGCTTAGCTATGGCTACACCTTC.

This rearrangement joins TRBV19 to TRBJ2-7, with TRBD1 as a possible D gene (5 bases). Germline assignment: CDR1 LNHDA and CDR2 SQIVND (reference sequence). Trimming removed 3 bases from V and 10 bases from J, with 40 bases in between. CDR3 length: 21 amino acids. The DNA for the CDR3 is TGTGCCAGTAGTATCCGAGTCTCCGACCCACTTTCGACAGCCCATCTCCTTCGCCAGTACTTC. This encodes CASSIRVSDPLSTAHLLRQYF.

This clone appeared a single time. J is TRBJ1-5 and V is TRBV6-1, with D tentatively TRBD1 (5 bases). V lost 1 base, J lost 6 bases, and 10 bases lay in between. Germline V CDR1 and CDR2: MNHNS, SASEGT. The CDR3 extends over 14 amino acids. This CDR3 is CASSEGMGRQPQHF. CDR3 coding DNA: TGTGCCAGCAGTGAAGGGATGGGGCGTCAGCCCCAGCATTTT.